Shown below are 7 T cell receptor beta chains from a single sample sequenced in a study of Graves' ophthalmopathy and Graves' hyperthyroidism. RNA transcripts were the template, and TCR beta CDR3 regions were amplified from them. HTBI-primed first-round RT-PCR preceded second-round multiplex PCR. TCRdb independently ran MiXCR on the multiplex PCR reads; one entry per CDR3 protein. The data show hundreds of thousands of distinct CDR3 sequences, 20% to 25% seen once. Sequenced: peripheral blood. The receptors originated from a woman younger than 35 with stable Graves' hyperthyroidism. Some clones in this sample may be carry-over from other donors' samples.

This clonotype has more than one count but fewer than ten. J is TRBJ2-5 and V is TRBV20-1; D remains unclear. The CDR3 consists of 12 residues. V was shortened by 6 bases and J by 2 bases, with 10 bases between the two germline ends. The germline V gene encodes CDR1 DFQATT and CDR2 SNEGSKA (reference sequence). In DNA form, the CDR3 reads TGCAGTGCCCCGGTCGGGCAAGAGACCCAGTACTTC. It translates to CSAPVGQETQYF.

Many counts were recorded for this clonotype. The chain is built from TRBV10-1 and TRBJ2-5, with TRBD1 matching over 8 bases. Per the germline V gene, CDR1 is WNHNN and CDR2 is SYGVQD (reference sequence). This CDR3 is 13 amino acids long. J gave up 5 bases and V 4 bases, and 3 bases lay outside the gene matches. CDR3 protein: CASSVRTGETQYF. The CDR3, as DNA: TGCGCCAGCAGTGTCCGGACAGGGGAGACCCAGTACTTC.

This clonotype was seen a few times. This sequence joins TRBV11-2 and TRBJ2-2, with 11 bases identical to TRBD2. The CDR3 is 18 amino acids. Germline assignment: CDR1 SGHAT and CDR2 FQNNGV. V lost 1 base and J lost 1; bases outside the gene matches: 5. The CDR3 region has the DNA TGTGCCAGCAGCTTAGTCCCGCTAGCGGGAGGGAACACCGGGGAGCTGTTTTTT. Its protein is CASSLVPLAGGNTGELFF.

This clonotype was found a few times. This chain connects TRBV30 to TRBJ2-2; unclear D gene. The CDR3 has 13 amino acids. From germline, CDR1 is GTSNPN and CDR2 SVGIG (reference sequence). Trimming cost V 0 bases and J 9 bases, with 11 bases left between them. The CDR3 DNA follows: TGTGCCTGGAGTGTAGGTGGCTCCCGGGAGCTGTTTTTT. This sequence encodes CAWSVGGSRELFF.

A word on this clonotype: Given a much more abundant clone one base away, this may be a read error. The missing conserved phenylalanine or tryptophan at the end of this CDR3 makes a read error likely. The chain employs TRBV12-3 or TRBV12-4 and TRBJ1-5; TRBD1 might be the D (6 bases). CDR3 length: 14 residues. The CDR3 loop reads CAISEGGLNSPQHL. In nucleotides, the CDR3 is TGTGCCATCAGTGAGGGGGGGTTGAATTCGCCCCAGCATCTT.

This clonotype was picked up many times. The CDR3 sequence is CASMAASGSTSYEQYF. As DNA, the CDR3 is TGTGCCAGTATGGCGGCCTCCGGGAGCACCTCCTACGAGCAGTACTTC. The chain employs TRBV19 and TRBJ2-7; D may be TRBD2 (6 bases). Germline V gene data show CDR1 as LNHDA and CDR2 as SQIVND (reference sequence). V was shortened by 7 bases and J by 0 bases, with 19 bases between the two germline ends. The CDR3 totals 16 residues.

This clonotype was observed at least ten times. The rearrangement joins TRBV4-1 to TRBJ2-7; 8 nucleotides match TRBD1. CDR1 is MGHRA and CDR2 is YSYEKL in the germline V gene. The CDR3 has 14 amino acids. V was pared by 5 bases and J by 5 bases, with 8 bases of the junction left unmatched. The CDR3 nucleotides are TGCGCCAGCAGCACTCCAGGGGGCAGCGACGAGCAGTACTTC. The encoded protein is CASSTPGGSDEQYF.